The T cell receptor beta chain described here comes from a study of T cells after yellow fever vaccination (dated by TCRdb to the late 2010s). Notes on the research overall: The SMART-Seq v4 Ultra Low Input RNA kit was used to prepare libraries from fractions with low cell numbers. Bulk PBMC replicates and cell subsets were isolated from blood drawn at multiple timepoints before and after both primary and secondary immunization. To track T-cell clones before and after primary and booster YFV17D yellow fever vaccination, bulk TCR alpha and beta repertoires were sequenced longitudinally. Two healthy male donors, one aged 18 to 29 and one aged 30 to 40 years, were included in the cohort.

Via the germline V gene, CDR1 is SGHAT and CDR2 FQNNGV. The CDR3 has 17 amino acids, counting the end cysteine and phenylalanine. The only DNA kept is the CDR3, 51 bases in frame from the first base. V is pruned by 5 bases and J by 7 bases, leaving 13 bases of the junction without a gene match. Points on this clonotype: Its antigen is not yet known. No much larger clonotype is one base removed from it; base qualities were not supplied.

TCR cDNA was made using 5'RACE template switching, a step that added a universal primer site and unique molecular identifiers. cDNA synthesis was primed from both the TCR alpha and TCR beta constant segments. Library amplification used two PCR steps, and the second PCR step added sample barcodes and sequencing adapters. Sequencing of libraries was done on Illumina HiSeq 2500 (2x100 bp) or NovaSeq (2x150 bp). As for the authors' bioinformatics: MIGEC was used to demultiplex reads and collapse the reads into UMI consensus sequences, and MiXCR was used for V(D)J alignment. Clonotypes responding to the vaccine were identified with edgeR on replicate PBMC samples, with the criteria of FDR below 0.01 and a log2 fold change above 5 up to day 15. Each bulk clonotype was labeled CD4 or CD8 based on which sequenced repertoire, CD4 or CD8, contained the clonotype at higher abundance. The public sequencing data were trimmed at Q25 with fastp and processed into clonotypes with MiXCR by TCRdb, which kept only in-frame beta chains. Every entry covers one CDR3 protein and lists the most common genes and DNA from its rows. V and J calls and clone size were set by TCRdb, not the authors. The sample contains about 550,000 distinct CDR3 sequences, about a fifth of them found a single time. In total, the top ten clones hold approximately 14% of the sample.

In the paper's terms, the treatment or condition label means: live attenuated yellow fever vaccine strain. At each blood-draw timepoint, two biological replicates of bulk PBMCs were obtained. PBMCs were isolated from peripheral blood using a standard Ficoll-Paque protocol. TriZol was used to extract RNA from bulk PBMCs, from CD4 and CD8 fractions, and from dextramer-positive and dextramer-negative fractions. The full study reports these points: After the booster, most clones that had expanded after primary vaccination were detected again (around 97% of CD4 and around 88% of CD8), suggesting broad maintenance of memory. Only a couple of donors were included in the study, so the extent to which the findings can be generalized is limited. Compared with the primary T-cell response, the secondary T-cell response was weaker but faster, peaking on day 5 rather than day 15. Because abundant contaminating clonotypes from the bulk population could be contained in FACS-sorted repertoires, computational filtering was required. A small share of clonotypes was detected in both CD4 and CD8 compartments, with the overlap likely arising from convergent recombination.

This TCR was sampled from a man younger than 45 who received the YFV17D yellow fever vaccine. This sample comprised PBMCs, obtained 15 days after the yellow fever booster vaccination. The rearranged segments are TRBV11-2 and TRBJ1-4, with 10 junctional bases fitting TRBD1. The base sequence is TGTGCCAGCAGCCCGGCCGAGAGGACAGGGGGAAGTGAAAAACTGTTTTTT. This sequence encodes CASSPAERTGGSEKLFF.